Listed here are 10 T cell receptor beta chains from one sample, sequenced in a study of T cells in Graves' hyperthyroidism and ophthalmopathy. Amplified TCR beta CDR3 regions derived from RNA transcripts. The TCR CDR3 first-round RT-PCR relied on the HTBI primer set. Each CDR3 protein is one row after TCRdb ran MiXCR on the multiplex PCR reads. This table holds approximately 370,000 distinct CDR3 sequences, about 16% found once. Sequenced: blood. The receptors were gathered from a woman aged 25-40 years with Graves' hyperthyroidism.

The sample holds many counts of this clonotype. This sequence joins TRBV7-3 and TRBJ1-6; 8 bases agree with TRBD1. Looked up from germline, CDR1 is SGHTA and CDR2 is FQGTGA. The CDR3 loop spans 15 amino acids. The ends lost 2 bases at V and 7 bases at J; junction bases unmatched: 4. For the CDR3, the DNA is TGTGCCAGCAGCTTAGGACAGGGACCCAATTCACCCCTCCACTTT. Residues: CASSLGQGPNSPLHF. Combining the CDR3 with reference TRBV7-3 and TRBJ1-6 gives the whole variable domain GAGVSQTPSNKVTEKGKYVELRCDPISGHTALYWYRQSLGQGPEFLIYFQGTGAADDSGLPNDRFFAVRPEGSVSTLKIQRTERGDSAVYLCASSLGQGPNSPLHFGNGTRLTVT.

This clonotype was counted only a few times. The chain couples TRBV20-1 to TRBJ2-5; D not certain. This CDR3 is built from 13 residues. V shed 4 bases and J shed 1 base, with 10 bases lying between them. The V gene's germline CDR1 is DFQATT and CDR2 SNEGSKA (reference sequence). The CDR3 DNA sequence: TGCAGTGCTACAGCGAACAGCCAAGAGACCCAGTACTTC. It yields the protein CSATANSQETQYF.

This chain connects TRBV6-5 to TRBJ2-6; D uncertain. In germline, CDR1 is MNHEY, CDR2 SVGAGI. The V end was cut by 0 bases, the J end by 0 bases, with 9 bases between. This CDR3 region has 17 residues. The CDR3 region is CASSYSSPVSGANVLTF. DNA of the CDR3: TGTGCCAGCAGTTACTCGAGTCCAGTCTCTGGGGCCAACGTCCTGACTTTC.

This clonotype was counted many times. The V and J genes are TRBV3-1 and TRBJ2-1, with unresolved D. Between the trimmed V and J ends, which lost 3 bases and 8 bases, there was a span of 8 bases. This CDR3 is built from 12 residues. Germline CDR1 LGHDT, CDR2 YNNKEL (reference sequence). DNA of the CDR3: TGTGCCAGCAGCCACCTTGGGGATGAGCAGTTCTTC. It codes for CASSHLGDEQFF.

This chain uses TRBV29-1 with TRBJ1-2; D is unclear. The CDR3 is 13 amino acids. In germline, CDR1 is SQVTM, CDR2 ANQGSEA. V shed 6 bases and J shed 0 bases, with 11 bases lying between them. CDR3 sequence: CSVVPVPNYGYTF. The CDR3 DNA reads as TGCAGCGTCGTCCCGGTACCTAACTATGGCTACACCTTC. Supplemented by reference TRBV29-1 and TRBJ1-2, the full variable domain reads SAVISQKPSRDICQRGTSLTIQCQVDSQVTMMFWYRQQPGQSLTLIATANQGSEATYESGFVIDKFPISRPNLTFSTLTVSNMSPEDSSIYLCSVVPVPNYGYTFGSGTRLTVV.

This clonotype was counted once. CDR3 sequence reads: CASSIRKTGELFF. CDR3 DNA: TGTGCCAGTAGTATCAGGAAAACCGGGGAGCTGTTTTTT. The chain recombines TRBV19 with TRBJ2-2; D is unclear. Trimming removed 3 bases at V and 5 bases at J, with 7 bases between. The CDR3 is made up of 13 amino acids. Germline CDR1 is LNHDA and CDR2 is SQIVND (reference sequence).

This clonotype has ten or more counts. The chain employs TRBV11-2 and TRBJ2-5; D might be TRBD2 (6 bases). The length of the CDR3 is 15 residues. The germline CDR1 and CDR2 sequences are SGHAT and FQNNGV. V lost 0 bases and J lost 1, with 9 bases in between. CDR3 nucleotides: TGTGCCAGCAGCTTAGACGGCGGGGTCCAAGAGACCCAGTACTTC. As protein: CASSLDGGVQETQYF.

The sample holds many counts of this clonotype. The chain links TRBV29-1 to TRBJ2-7; D is possibly TRBD1 (6 bases). CDR3 length equals 13 residues. CDR1 is SQVTM, CDR2 ANQGSEA, per germline. The V end was cut by 7 bases, the J end by 7 bases, with 20 bases between. The CDR3 region is CSARGSGTKEQYF. CDR3 bases: TGCAGCGCCCGAGGGTCCGGGACAAAAGAGCAGTACTTC.

This clonotype was seen at least ten times. V gene TRBV3-1 combines with J gene TRBJ2-1; D may be TRBD1 (5 bases). V lost 2 bases to trimming and J lost 9 bases, with 5 bases between them. Per germline, CDR1 LGHDT and CDR2 YNNKEL (reference sequence). The CDR3 is 11 residues long. This CDR3 reads CASSQRGEQFF. The CDR3 coding sequence is TGTGCCAGCAGCCAAAGGGGTGAGCAGTTCTTC.

This clonotype has just one count. The rearrangement links TRBV28 to TRBJ2-1, with TRBD2 matching over 7 bases. V was clipped by 3 bases and J by 7 bases; unmatched bases: 12. CDR1 is MDHEN, CDR2 SYDVKM, per germline. The CDR3 has 16 residues. CDR3 region: CASSFRGEGPGNEQFF. The CDR3 nucleotides read TGTGCCAGCAGTTTTAGAGGGGAGGGCCCCGGGAATGAGCAGTTCTTC. The variable domain in full, completed from reference TRBV28 and TRBJ2-1, reads DVKVTQSSRYLVKRTGEKVFLECVQDMDHENMFWYRQDPGLGLRLIYFSYDVKMKEKGDIPEGYSVSREKKERFSLILESASTNQTSMYLCASSFRGEGPGNEQFFGPGTRLTVL.